This TCR beta chain was documented in a study of response to subunit inactivated influenza vaccine. Germline CDR1 reads SGHTA; CDR2 reads FQGNSA. The length of the CDR3 is 14 residues. The germline V and J ends were trimmed by 7 bases and 2 bases, with 13 bases remaining between them. TCRdb reanalysed the RT-PCR reads using MiXCR and keeps one entry per CDR3 protein. The sample holds approximately 530,000 distinct CDR3 sequences, about an eighth seen once. The sequence derives from a man in his forties or fifties who received an inactivated influenza vaccine. Sequenced material: PBMCs from blood, taken about 40 days after vaccination. The rearrangement joins TRBV7-2 to TRBJ2-3; D is unresolved. The CDR3 region is CASTPTRPTDTQYF. Here the CDR3 DNA reads TGTGCCAGCACCCCGACAAGACCCACAGATACGCAGTATTTT.